This TCR beta chain derives from a study of shared clonotypes between healthy human individuals. Deep was the level used in running the assay. Method: immunoSEQ multiplex PCR; TCRdb's copy keeps in-frame clones and lacks some. The repertoire has approximately 2.1 million clones, 80% to 95% of them found once; the top ten carry about 0.39%. Looked up from germline, CDR1 is MRHNA and CDR2 is SNTAGT. Trimming removed 6 bases at V and 7 bases at J, with 15 bases between. The CDR3 extends over 14 amino acids. The chain uses TRBV6-4 and TRBJ2-2; D is ambiguous. The receptor was derived from a man younger than 35 in good health. Some clones in this sample may be carry-over from other donors' samples. Sequenced: naive CD4+ T cells from PBMCs. Regarding subset: CD45RA+ positively selected. CDR3 coding DNA: TGTGCCAGCAGCCCCGAGGCGGCTGGCGGGGAGCTGTTTTTT. Its protein is CASSPEAAGGELFF.